A single sample is the source of the 9 T cell receptor beta chains below, sequenced in a study of identical twins. Via MiXCR, TCRdb re-called the 5' RACE reads, giving one row per CDR3 protein. The table shows 450,000 or so distinct CDR3 sequences, with 14% occurring only once. In addition, the sample was reused for a study of yellow fever vaccine responses in identical twins.

The source material was CD4+ T cells sorted from blood. The source of these receptors is a woman in her late teens or twenties in good health.

The V and J genes are TRBV5-6 and TRBJ2-5, with 7 bases matching TRBD1. J gave up 0 bases and V 2 bases, and 1 base lay outside the gene matches. This CDR3 is 14 amino acids long. CDR1 and CDR2 (germline): SGHDT, YYEEEE. CDR3 DNA sequence: TGTGCCAGCAGCTTTGGACAGGACCAAGAGACCCAGTACTTC. Its protein product is CASSFGQDQETQYF.

This clonotype has a handful of counts. The rearrangement uses TRBV5-1 and TRBJ1-2; D gene unclear. In germline, CDR1 is SGHRS, CDR2 YFSETQ. Trimming removed 6 bases from V and 4 bases from J, with 13 bases in between. The length of the CDR3 is 13 residues. CDR3 sequence reads: CASKLSEFYGYTF. The DNA of the CDR3 is TGCGCCAGCAAGCTTTCGGAGTTCTATGGCTACACCTTC.

This rearrangement joins TRBV12-3 or TRBV12-4 to TRBJ2-1; D is unresolved. The CDR3 consists of 13 residues. Deletions cut 6 bases from V and 7 bases from J, with 13 bases between. CDR3 loop: CASSSHVSNEQFF. CDR3 sequence (DNA): TGTGCCAGCAGCTCACATGTCTCTAATGAGCAGTTCTTC.

The V gene is TRBV6-5, the J gene TRBJ2-7, with 8 nucleotides matching TRBD1. Germline trimming cut 3 bases from V and 2 bases from J; bases unmatched to any gene: 6. There are 15 residues in the CDR3. Germline CDR1 is MNHEY and CDR2 is SVGAGI. Here the CDR3 reads CASSYGGTGAYEQYF. CDR3 coding DNA: TGTGCCAGCAGTTATGGGGGGACAGGCGCCTACGAGCAGTACTTC.

This clonotype has a handful of counts. J is TRBJ2-7 and V is TRBV2; 8 nucleotides match TRBD2. The CDR3 is 14 amino acids. Germline V gene data show CDR1 as SNHLY and CDR2 as FYNNEI. Germline trimming cut 4 bases from V and 7 bases from J; bases unmatched to any gene: 9. CDR3 protein: CASSVNGGAGEQYF. DNA for the CDR3: TGTGCCAGCAGTGTTAACGGGGGGGCAGGGGAGCAGTACTTC.

Only a few counts were recorded for this clonotype. The V call is TRBV12-3 or TRBV12-4, the J call TRBJ1-1, with 8 bases matching TRBD1. CDR3 size: 14 residues. The J segment lost 2 bases and the V segment lost 5 bases, leaving 4 bases of the junction unmatched. CDR3 DNA sequence: TGTGCCAGCAGTCACGGACAGGGAAACACTGAAGCTTTCTTT. Its protein product is CASSHGQGNTEAFF.

There are many counts of this clonotype. This chain connects TRBV20-1 to TRBJ1-5, with D possibly being TRBD1 (5 bases). CDR3 length equals 14 residues. Germline CDR1 and CDR2: DFQATT and SNEGSKA (reference sequence). The ends were cut back, 3 bases at V and 2 bases at J, with 11 bases in the middle. CDR3 protein: CSASAGEGNQPQHF. The DNA for the CDR3 is TGCAGTGCTAGTGCGGGGGAGGGCAATCAGCCCCAGCATTTT.

This chain links TRBV28 with TRBJ1-2, with 7 bases lining up with TRBD1. The CDR3 is 17 amino acids. The V gene's germline CDR1 is MDHEN and CDR2 SYDVKM. V was pared by 7 bases and J by 3 bases, with 17 bases of the junction left unmatched. CDR3 sequence reads: CASIGAWDSLFYYGYTF. The CDR3 nucleotides are TGTGCCAGCATTGGGGCCTGGGACAGCCTTTTTTACTATGGCTACACCTTC.

As concerns this clonotype: Here the CDR3 omits its conserved ending phenylalanine or tryptophan, so a read error is the likely source. The DNA is omitted, as the CDR3 cannot be located on it reliably, and the CDR3 follows TCRdb's listing. The chain uses TRBV28 and TRBJ1-4; TRBD1, as called in the table, went unchecked against the DNA. Germline assignment: CDR1 MDHEN and CDR2 SYDVKM. The CDR3 extends over 12 residues, inclusive of both ends. The chain's CDR3 is CASSPTLGVPSL.